A selection of T cell receptor beta chains follows, all from one sample in a study of cytomegalovirus exposure and HLA in healthy donors. The data were produced by immunoSEQ multiplex PCR, yet TCRdb's version contains in-frame clones alone and is incomplete. Found here are around 94,000 clones, approximately 76% of them singletons; the top ten hold roughly 19%. Sequencing was performed on PBMCs. The receptor source for this set is a woman aged 55-69 years in good health and CMV-seropositive. CDR3s include the opening cysteine and the closing phenylalanine or tryptophan. D genes are given only for firm matches. Not all rows give a size; the values are once, few, many and, for expanded clones, a class.

v_call: TRBV30; d_call: -; clone_size: -; j_call: TRBJ2-5; cdr3_nt: TGTGCCTGGAGTGTAGGGGAAACCCAGTACTTC; cdr3_aa: CAWSVGETQYF
v_call: TRBV10-2; d_call: -; clone_size: -; j_call: TRBJ1-1; cdr3_nt: TGCGCCAGCAGTAGGCAGGGGAACACTGAAGCTTTCTTT; cdr3_aa: CASSRQGNTEAFF
v_call: TRBV7-9; d_call: TRBD1; clone_size: -; j_call: TRBJ2-2; cdr3_nt: TGTGCCAGCAGCCAAACAGGGGATCGGGCCGGGGAGCTGTTTTTT; cdr3_aa: CASSQTGDRAGELFF
v_call: TRBV9; d_call: TRBD1; clone_size: -; j_call: TRBJ1-1; cdr3_nt: TGTGCCAGCAGCTCCATAGGGCGGGGACAGCCGATGAACACTGAAGCTTTCTTT; cdr3_aa: CASSSIGRGQPMNTEAFF
v_call: TRBV2; d_call: TRBD1; clone_size: once; j_call: TRBJ1-1; cdr3_nt: TGTGCCAGCAGTGACGTCATCGACAGGGCCGAGACTGAAGCTTTCTTT; cdr3_aa: CASSDVIDRAETEAFF
v_call: TRBV5-4; d_call: -; clone_size: -; j_call: TRBJ1-4; cdr3_nt: TGTGCCAGCAGCCTGACACCAAATGAAAAACTGTTTTTT; cdr3_aa: CASSLTPNEKLFF
v_call: TRBV5-1; d_call: TRBD1; clone_size: few; j_call: TRBJ1-2; cdr3_nt: TGCGCCAGCCAGGGACAGGGAGGGTATGGCTACACCTTC; cdr3_aa: CASQGQGGYGYTF
v_call: TRBV7-9; d_call: -; clone_size: -; j_call: TRBJ1-2; cdr3_nt: TGTGCCAGCAGCTTGTCAGGGCTCGGCTACACCTTC; cdr3_aa: CASSLSGLGYTF
v_call: TRBV19; d_call: TRBD1; clone_size: -; j_call: TRBJ1-1; cdr3_nt: TGTGCCAGTAGTATGGCCAGGGGGCGGACCGAAGCTTTCTTT; cdr3_aa: CASSMARGRTEAFF
v_call: TRBV6-5; d_call: -; clone_size: once; j_call: TRBJ2-3; cdr3_nt: TGTGCCAGCAGTCCCCCTCGGGCAGATACGCAGTATTTT; cdr3_aa: CASSPPRADTQYF
v_call: TRBV7-9; d_call: TRBD1; clone_size: -; j_call: TRBJ1-2; cdr3_nt: TGTGCCAGCAGCCAAGCGAGGGACAGGTCCTCCCTATGGGGCTACACCTTC; cdr3_aa: CASSQARDRSSLWGYTF
v_call: TRBV5-1; d_call: -; clone_size: -; j_call: TRBJ2-7; cdr3_nt: TGCGCCAGCAGGGAGGGTACACCGAGCTCCTACGAGCAGTACTTC; cdr3_aa: CASREGTPSSYEQYF
v_call: TRBV13; d_call: TRBD1; clone_size: -; j_call: TRBJ2-7; cdr3_nt: TGTGCCAGCAGCCGGACAGGGAACTACGAGCAGTACTTC; cdr3_aa: CASSRTGNYEQYF
v_call: TRBV10-1; d_call: -; clone_size: -; j_call: TRBJ1-1; cdr3_nt: TGCGCCAGCAGCTCTGGGGGCCCCGCTTTCTTT; cdr3_aa: CASSSGGPAFF
v_call: TRBV29-1; d_call: -; clone_size: once; j_call: TRBJ1-4; cdr3_nt: TGCAGCGTTGAAGAAAGGCAGGGAGGTGAAAAACTGTTTTTT; cdr3_aa: CSVEERQGGEKLFF
v_call: TRBV6-4; d_call: TRBD1; clone_size: -; j_call: TRBJ2-2; cdr3_nt: TGTGCCAGCAGACTCGACAGGGTTACCGGGGAGCTGTTTTTT; cdr3_aa: CASRLDRVTGELFF